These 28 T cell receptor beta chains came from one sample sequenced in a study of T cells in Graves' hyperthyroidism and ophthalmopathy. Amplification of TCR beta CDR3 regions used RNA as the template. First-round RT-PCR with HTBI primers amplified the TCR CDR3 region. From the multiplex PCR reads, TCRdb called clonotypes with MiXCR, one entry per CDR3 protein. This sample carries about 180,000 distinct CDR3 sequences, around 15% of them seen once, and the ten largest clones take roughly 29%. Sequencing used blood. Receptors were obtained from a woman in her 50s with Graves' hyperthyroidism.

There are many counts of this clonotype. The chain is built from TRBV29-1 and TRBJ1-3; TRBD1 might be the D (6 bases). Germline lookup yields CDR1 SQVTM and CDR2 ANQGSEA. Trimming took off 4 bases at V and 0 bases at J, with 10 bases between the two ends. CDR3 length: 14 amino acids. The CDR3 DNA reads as TGCAGCGTTGGGAGGGACACCTCTGGAAACACCATATATTTT. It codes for CSVGRDTSGNTIYF.

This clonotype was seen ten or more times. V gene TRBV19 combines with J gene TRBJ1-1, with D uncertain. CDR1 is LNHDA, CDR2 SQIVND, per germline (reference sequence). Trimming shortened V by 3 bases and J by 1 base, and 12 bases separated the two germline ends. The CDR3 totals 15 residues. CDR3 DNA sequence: TGTGCCAGTAGTATTTCAAGGGCGAGGAACACTGAAGCTTTCTTT. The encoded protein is CASSISRARNTEAFF.

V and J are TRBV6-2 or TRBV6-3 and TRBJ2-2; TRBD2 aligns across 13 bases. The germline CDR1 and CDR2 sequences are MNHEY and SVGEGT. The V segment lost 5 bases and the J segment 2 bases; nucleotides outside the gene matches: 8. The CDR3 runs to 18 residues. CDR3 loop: CASSTRLAGGPNTGELFF. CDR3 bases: TGTGCCAGCAGTACACGACTAGCGGGAGGACCTAACACCGGGGAGCTGTTTTTT.

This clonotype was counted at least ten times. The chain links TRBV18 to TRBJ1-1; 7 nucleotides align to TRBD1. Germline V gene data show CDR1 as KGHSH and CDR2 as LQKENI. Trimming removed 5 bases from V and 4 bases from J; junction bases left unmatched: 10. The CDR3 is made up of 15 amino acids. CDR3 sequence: CASSYTGVWGTEAFF. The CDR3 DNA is TGTGCCAGCTCATATACAGGGGTTTGGGGCACTGAAGCTTTCTTT.

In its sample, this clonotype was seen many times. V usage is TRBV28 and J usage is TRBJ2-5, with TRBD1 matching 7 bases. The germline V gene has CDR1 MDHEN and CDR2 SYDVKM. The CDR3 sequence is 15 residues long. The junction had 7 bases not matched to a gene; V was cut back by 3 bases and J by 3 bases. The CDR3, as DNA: TGTGCCAGCAGTTTGACCCCGACAGGGAAAGAGACCCAGTACTTC. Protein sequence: CASSLTPTGKETQYF.

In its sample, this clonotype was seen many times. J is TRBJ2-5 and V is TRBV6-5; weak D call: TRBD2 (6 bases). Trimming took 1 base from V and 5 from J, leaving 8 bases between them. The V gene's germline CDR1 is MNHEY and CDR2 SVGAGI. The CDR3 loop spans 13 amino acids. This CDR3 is CASSYYRGETQYF. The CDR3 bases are TGTGCCAGCAGTTACTATCGGGGGGAGACCCAGTACTTC.

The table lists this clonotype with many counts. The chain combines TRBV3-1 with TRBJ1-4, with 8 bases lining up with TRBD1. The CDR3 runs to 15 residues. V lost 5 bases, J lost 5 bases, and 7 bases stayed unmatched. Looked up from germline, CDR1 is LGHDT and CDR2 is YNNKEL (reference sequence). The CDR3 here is CASSAQTGGNEKLFF. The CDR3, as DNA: TGTGCCAGCAGCGCCCAAACAGGGGGGAATGAAAAACTGTTTTTT.

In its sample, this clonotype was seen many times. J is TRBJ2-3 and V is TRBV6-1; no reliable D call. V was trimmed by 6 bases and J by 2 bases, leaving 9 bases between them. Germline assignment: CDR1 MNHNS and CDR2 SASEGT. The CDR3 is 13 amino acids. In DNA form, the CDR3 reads TGTGCCAGCAGCGCCCGGACCACAGATACGCAGTATTTT. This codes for CASSARTTDTQYF.

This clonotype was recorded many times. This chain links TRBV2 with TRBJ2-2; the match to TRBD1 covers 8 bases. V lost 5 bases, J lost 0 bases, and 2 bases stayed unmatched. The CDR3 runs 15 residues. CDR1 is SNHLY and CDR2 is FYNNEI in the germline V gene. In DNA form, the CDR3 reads TGTGCCAGCAGTTGGACAGGGACGAACACCGGGGAGCTGTTTTTT. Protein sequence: CASSWTGTNTGELFF.

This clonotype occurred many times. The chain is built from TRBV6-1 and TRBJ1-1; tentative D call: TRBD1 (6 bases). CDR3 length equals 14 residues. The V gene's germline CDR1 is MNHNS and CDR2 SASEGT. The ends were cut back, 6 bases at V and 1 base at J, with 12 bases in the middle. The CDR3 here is CASRGQPGNTEAFF. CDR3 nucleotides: TGTGCCAGCAGAGGACAGCCGGGGAACACTGAAGCTTTCTTT.

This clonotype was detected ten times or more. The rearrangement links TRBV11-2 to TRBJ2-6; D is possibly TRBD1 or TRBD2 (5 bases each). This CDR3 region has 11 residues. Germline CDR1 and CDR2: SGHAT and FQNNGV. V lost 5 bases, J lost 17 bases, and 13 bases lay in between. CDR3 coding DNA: TGTGCCAGCAGCCAGGCCAGGGAGTTGACTTTC. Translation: CASSQARELTF.

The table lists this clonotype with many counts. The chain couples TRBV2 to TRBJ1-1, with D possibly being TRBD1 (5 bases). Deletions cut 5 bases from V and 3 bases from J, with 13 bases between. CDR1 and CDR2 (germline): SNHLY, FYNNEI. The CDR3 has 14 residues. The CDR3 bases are TGTGCCAGCAGTCTGACAGCCCTTCACACTGAAGCTTTCTTT. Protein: CASSLTALHTEAFF.

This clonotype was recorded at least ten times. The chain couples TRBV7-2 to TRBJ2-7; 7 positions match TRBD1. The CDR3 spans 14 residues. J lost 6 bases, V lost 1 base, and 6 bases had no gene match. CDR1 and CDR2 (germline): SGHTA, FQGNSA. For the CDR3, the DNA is TGTGCCAGCAGCTTAGGACAGGGACCCGCCGAGCAGTACTTC. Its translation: CASSLGQGPAEQYF.

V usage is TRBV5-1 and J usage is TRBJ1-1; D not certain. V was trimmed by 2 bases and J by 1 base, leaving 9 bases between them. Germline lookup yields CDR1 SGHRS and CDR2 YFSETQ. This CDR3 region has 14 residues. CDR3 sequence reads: CASSFTLPNTEAFF. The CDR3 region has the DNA TGCGCCAGCAGCTTTACCCTTCCGAACACTGAAGCTTTCTTT.

The CDR3 sequence: CSARDRGNTIYF. CDR3 bases: TGCAGTGCTAGAGATCGCGGAAACACCATATATTTT. This rearrangement joins TRBV20-1 to TRBJ1-3; D unclear. This CDR3 spans 12 amino acids. V lost 0 bases and J 4 bases, leaving 4 bases between the germline ends. Germline V gives CDR1 DFQATT, CDR2 SNEGSKA (reference sequence).

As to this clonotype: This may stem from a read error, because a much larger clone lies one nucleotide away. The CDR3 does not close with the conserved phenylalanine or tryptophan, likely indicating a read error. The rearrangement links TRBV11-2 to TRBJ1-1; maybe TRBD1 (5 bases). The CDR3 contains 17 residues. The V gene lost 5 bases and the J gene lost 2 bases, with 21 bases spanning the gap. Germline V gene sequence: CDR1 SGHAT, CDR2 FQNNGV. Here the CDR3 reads CASSRKGMPGVNTEAFS. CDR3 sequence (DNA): TGTGCCAGCAGCCGGAAGGGGATGCCAGGCGTTAACACTGAAGCTTTCTCT.

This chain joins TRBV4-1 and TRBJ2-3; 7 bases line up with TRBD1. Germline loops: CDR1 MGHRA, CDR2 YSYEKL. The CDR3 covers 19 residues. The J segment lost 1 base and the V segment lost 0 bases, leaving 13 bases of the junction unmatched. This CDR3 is CASSQEPLPTGVGTDTQYF. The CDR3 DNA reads TGCGCCAGCAGCCAAGAACCCCTGCCTACAGGGGTCGGCACAGATACGCAGTATTTT.

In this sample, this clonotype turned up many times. This CDR3 is CASRHGGWTGELFF. The CDR3, as DNA: TGTGCCAGCAGGCACGGGGGGTGGACCGGGGAGCTGTTTTTT. The chain uses TRBV11-2 and TRBJ2-2; 7 bases line up with TRBD2. Trimming took 6 bases from V and 5 from J; bases not matched to a gene: 6. The CDR3 is 14 residues long. Germline CDR1 reads SGHAT; CDR2 reads FQNNGV.

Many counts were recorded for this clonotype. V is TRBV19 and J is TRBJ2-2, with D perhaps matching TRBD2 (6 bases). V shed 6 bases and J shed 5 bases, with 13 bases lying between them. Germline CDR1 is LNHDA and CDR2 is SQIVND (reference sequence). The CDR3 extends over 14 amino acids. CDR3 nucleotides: TGTGCCAGTAGCGCCCAGGGAGGAACCGGGGAGCTGTTTTTT. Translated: CASSAQGGTGELFF.

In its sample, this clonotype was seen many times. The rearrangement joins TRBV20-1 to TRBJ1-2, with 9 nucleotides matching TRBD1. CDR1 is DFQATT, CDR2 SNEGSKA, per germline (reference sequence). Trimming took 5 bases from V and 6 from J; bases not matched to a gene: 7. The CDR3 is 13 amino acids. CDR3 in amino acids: CSASDRGLDGYTF. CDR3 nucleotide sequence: TGCAGTGCTTCGGACAGGGGATTGGATGGCTACACCTTC.

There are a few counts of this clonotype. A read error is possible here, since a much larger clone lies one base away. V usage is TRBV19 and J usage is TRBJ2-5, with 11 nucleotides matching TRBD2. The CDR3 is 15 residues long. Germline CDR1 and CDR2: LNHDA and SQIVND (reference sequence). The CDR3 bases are TGTGCCAGTAGTATCGGGACTAGCGGCACGGAGATCCAGTACTTC. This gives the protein CASSIGTSGTEIQYF. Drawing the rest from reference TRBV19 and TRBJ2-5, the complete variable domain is DGGITQSPKYLFRKEGQNVTLSCEQNLNHDAMYWYRQDPGQGLRLIYYSQIVNDFQKGDIAEGYSVSREKKESFPLTVTSAQKNPTAFYLCASSIGTSGTEIQYFGPGTRLLVL.

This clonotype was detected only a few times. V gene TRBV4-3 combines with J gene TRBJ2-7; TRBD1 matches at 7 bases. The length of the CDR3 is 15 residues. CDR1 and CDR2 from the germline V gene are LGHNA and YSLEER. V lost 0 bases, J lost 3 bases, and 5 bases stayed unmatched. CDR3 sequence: CASSQDRTGGYEQYF. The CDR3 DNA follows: TGCGCCAGCAGCCAAGATCGGACAGGAGGCTACGAGCAGTACTTC.

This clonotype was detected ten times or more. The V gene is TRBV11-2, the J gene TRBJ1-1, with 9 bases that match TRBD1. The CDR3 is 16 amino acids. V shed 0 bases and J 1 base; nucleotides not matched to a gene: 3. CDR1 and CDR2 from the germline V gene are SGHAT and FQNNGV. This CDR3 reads CASSLDLGQGNTEAFF. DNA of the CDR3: TGTGCCAGCAGCTTAGATCTGGGACAGGGGAACACTGAAGCTTTCTTT.

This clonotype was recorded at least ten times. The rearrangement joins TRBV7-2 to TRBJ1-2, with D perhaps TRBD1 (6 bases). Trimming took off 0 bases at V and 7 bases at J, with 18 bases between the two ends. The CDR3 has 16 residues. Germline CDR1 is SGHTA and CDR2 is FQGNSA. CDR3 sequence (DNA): TGTGCCAGCAGCTTAGCGGGGCAGGGGAGCCGAGGTGGCTACACCTTC. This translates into CASSLAGQGSRGGYTF.

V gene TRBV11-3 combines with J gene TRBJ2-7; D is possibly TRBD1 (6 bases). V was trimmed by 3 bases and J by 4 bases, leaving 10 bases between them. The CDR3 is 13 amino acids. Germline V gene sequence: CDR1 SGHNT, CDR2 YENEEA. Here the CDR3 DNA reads TGTGCCAGCAGCTTCGGGACAAATTACGAGCAGTACTTC. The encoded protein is CASSFGTNYEQYF. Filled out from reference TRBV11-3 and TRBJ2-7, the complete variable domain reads EAGVVQSPRYKIIEKKQPVAFWCNPISGHNTLYWYLQNLGQGPELLIRYENEEAVDDSQLPKDRFSAERLKGVDSTLKIQPAELGDSAVYLCASSFGTNYEQYFGPGTRLTVT.

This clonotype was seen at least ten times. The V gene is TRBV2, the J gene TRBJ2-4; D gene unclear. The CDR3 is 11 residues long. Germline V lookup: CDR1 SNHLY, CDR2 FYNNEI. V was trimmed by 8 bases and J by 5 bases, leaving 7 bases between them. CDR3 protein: CASGVENIQYF. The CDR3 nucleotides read TGTGCCAGCGGCGTCGAAAACATTCAGTACTTC.

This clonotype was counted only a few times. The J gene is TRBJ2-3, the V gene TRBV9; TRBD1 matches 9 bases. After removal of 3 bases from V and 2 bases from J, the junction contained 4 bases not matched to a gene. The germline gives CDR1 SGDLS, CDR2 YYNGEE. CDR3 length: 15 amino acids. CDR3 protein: CASSDGDRVTDTQYF. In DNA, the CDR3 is TGTGCCAGCAGCGACGGGGACAGGGTCACAGATACGCAGTATTTT.

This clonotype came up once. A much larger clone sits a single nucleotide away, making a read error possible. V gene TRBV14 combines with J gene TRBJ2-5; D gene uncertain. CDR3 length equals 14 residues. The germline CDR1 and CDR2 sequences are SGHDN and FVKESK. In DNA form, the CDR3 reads TGTGCCAGCAGCCTTAGGACGAGCCAAGAGACCCAGAACTTC. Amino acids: CASSLRTSQETQNF.